Sequencing of this T cell receptor beta chain was carried out in a study of blood T cell repertoires in COVID-19. The CDR3 covers 13 residues. Germline V gene sequence: CDR1 SGDLS, CDR2 YYNGEE. Trimming took off 4 bases at V and 2 bases at J, with 7 bases between the two ends. Using immunoSEQ multiplex PCR, the repertoire was profiled, and TCRdb retains in-frame clones only, with some absent. The data show about 76,000 clones, around nine tenths seen once. Source material: peripheral blood. V and J are TRBV9 and TRBJ1-3, with unresolved D. The TCR was taken from a man younger than 45 with acute or convalescent COVID-19. For the CDR3, the DNA is TGTGCCAGCAGCATTGACACTGGAAACACCATATATTTT. As protein: CASSIDTGNTIYF.